This TCR beta chain was recovered during a study of blood T cell repertoires in COVID-19. Overall study: T cells, B-cell-depleted T cells, or PBMCs provided the cDNA or gDNA that served as material.

V lost 3 bases to trimming and J lost 8 bases; unmatched junction nucleotides: 6. This CDR3 contains 13 residues. Per germline, CDR1 WSHSY and CDR2 SAAADI. The repertoire was sequenced with immunoSEQ multiplex PCR; TCRdb's copy has only in-frame clones and lacks some. The table lists 250,000 to 300,000 clones, about 88% of them singletons. This TCR was sampled from a woman aged 30 to 39 with COVID-19, enrolled during active disease. The sample taken for sequencing was peripheral blood. This chain uses TRBV10-2 with TRBJ1-2; 7 bases line up with TRBD1. CDR3 residues: CASSDRRGRGYTF. DNA of the CDR3: TGCGCCAGCAGTGACCGTAGGGGGCGAGGCTACACCTTC.